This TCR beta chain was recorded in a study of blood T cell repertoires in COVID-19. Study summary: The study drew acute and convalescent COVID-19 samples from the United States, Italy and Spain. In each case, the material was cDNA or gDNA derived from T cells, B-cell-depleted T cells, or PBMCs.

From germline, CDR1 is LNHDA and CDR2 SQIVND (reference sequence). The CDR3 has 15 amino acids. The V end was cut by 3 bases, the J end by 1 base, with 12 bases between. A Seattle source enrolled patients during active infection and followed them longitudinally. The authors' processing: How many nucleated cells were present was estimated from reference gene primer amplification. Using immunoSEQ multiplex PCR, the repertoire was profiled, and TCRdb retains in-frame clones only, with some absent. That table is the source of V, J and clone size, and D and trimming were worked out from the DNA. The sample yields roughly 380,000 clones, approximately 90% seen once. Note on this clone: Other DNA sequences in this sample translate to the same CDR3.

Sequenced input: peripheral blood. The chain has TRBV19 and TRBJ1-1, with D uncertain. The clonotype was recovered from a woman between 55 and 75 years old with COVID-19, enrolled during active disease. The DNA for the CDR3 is TGTGCCAGTAGTATTAGTCACCGCGGGAACACTGAAGCTTTCTTT. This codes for CASSISHRGNTEAFF.